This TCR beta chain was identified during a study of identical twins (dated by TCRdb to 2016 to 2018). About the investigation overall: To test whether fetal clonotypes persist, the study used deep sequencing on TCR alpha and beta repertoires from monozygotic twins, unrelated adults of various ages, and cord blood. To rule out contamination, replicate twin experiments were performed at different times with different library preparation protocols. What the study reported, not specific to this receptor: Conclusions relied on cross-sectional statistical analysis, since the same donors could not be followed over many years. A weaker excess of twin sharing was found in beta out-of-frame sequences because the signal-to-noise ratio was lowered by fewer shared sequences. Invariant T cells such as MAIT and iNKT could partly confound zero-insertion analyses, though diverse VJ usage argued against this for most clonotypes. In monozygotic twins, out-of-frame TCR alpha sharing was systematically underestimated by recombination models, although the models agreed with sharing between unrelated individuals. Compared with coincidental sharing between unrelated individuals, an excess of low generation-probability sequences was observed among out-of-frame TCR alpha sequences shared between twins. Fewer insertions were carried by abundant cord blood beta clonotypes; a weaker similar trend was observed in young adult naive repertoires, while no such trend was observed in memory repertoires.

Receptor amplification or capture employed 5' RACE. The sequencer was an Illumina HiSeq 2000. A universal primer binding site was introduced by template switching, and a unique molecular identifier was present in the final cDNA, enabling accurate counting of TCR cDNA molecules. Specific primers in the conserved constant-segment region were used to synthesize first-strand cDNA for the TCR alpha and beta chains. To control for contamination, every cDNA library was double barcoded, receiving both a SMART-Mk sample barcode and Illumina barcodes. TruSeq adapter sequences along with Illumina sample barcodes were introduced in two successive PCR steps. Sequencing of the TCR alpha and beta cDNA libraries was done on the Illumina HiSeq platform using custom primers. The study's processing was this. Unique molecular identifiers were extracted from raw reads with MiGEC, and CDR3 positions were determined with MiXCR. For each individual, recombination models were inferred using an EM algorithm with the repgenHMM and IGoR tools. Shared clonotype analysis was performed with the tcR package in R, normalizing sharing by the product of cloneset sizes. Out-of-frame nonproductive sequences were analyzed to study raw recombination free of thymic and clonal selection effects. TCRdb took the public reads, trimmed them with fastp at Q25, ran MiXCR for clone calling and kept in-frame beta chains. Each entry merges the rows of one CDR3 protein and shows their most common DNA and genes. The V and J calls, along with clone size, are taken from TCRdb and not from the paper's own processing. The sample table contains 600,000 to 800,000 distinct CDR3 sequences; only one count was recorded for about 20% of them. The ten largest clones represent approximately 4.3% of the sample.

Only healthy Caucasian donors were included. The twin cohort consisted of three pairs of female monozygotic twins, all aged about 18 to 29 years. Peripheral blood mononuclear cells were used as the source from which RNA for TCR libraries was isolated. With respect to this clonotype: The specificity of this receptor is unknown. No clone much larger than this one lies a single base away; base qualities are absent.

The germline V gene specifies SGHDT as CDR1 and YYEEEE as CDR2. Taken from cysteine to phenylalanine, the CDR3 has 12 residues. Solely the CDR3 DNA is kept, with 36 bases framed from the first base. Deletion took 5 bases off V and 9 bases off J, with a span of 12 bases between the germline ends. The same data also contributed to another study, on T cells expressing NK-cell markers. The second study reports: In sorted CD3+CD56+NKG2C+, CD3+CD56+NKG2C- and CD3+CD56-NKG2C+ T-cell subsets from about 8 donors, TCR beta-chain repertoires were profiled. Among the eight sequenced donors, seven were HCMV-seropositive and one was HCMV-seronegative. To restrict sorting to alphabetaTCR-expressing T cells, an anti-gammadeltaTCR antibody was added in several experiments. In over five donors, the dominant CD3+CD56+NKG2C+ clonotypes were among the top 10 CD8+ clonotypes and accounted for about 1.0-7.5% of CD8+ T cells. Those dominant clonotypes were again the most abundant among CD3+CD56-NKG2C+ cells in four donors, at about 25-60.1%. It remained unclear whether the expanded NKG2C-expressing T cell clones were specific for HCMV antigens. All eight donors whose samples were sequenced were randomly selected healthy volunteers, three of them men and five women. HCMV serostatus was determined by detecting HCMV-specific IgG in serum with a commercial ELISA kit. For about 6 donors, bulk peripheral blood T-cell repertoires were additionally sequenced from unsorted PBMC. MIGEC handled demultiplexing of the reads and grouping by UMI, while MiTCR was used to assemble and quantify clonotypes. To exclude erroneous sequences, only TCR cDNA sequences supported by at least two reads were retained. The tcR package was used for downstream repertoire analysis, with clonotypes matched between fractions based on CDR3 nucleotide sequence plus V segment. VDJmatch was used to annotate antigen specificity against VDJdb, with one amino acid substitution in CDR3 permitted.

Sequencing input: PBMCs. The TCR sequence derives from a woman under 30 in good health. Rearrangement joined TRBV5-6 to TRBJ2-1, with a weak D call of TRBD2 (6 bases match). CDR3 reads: CASSDQAGEQFF. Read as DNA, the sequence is TGTGCCAGCAGTGACCAAGCGGGTGAGCAGTTCTTC.